The clone carrying this TCR beta chain was recorded a few times. Its antigen is unidentified. Trimming removed 3 bases at V and 4 bases at J, with 9 bases between. The CDR3 runs 14 residues. Per the germline V gene, CDR1 is MNHEY and CDR2 is SVGAGI. This entry is derived from a study of cytomegalovirus exposure and HLA in healthy donors. Findings and caveats of the study: Reports credit the classifier with highly specific, highly sensitive diagnosis of cytomegalovirus status.

The study ran its PCR with 60 Vbeta and 13 Jbeta primers. Sequencing used immunoSEQ multiplex PCR; TCRdb keeps in-frame clones, though not all of them. The sample carries around 150,000 clones, 60% to 80% recorded once. The sample was PBMCs. The TCR was taken from a woman aged 50 to 60 in good health and CMV-seropositive. The rearrangement joins TRBV6-5 to TRBJ2-2; D unclear. Here the CDR3 reads CASSYLTVTGELFF. DNA for the CDR3: TGTGCCAGCAGTTATCTAACAGTCACCGGGGAGCTGTTTTTT.